This T cell receptor (beta chain) came from a study of cytomegalovirus exposure and HLA in healthy donors. The PCR contained 60 Vbeta and 13 Jbeta primers. Data came from immunoSEQ multiplex PCR; TCRdb stores just in-frame clones and leaves some out. Found here are approximately 140,000 clones, around 78% of them singletons; the top ten hold about 6.8%. Germline CDR1 GTSNPN, CDR2 SVGIG (reference sequence). There are 14 residues in the CDR3. Trimming left V 0 bases short and J 2 bases short, with 9 bases between. Comment on this clone: This CDR3 is also generated by other DNA sequences in the sample.

The chain carries TRBV30 and TRBJ2-3; no reliable D call. The source of this sequence is a woman aged 40 to 55 in good health and CMV-seropositive. Sequencing input: PBMCs. CDR3 sequence: CAWSVPRFTDTQYF. DNA for the CDR3: TGTGCCTGGAGTGTACCGCGGTTCACAGATACGCAGTATTTT.